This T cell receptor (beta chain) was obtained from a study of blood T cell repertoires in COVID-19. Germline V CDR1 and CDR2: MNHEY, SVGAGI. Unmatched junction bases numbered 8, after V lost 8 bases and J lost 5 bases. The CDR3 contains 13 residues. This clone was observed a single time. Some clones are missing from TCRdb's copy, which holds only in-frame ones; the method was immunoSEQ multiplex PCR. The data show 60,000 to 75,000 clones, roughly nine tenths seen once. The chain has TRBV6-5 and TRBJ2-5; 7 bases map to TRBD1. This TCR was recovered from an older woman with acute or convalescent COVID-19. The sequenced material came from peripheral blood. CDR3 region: CASSRGTAETQYF. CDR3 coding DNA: TGTGCCAGCTCTCGAGGGACAGCGGAGACCCAGTACTTC.